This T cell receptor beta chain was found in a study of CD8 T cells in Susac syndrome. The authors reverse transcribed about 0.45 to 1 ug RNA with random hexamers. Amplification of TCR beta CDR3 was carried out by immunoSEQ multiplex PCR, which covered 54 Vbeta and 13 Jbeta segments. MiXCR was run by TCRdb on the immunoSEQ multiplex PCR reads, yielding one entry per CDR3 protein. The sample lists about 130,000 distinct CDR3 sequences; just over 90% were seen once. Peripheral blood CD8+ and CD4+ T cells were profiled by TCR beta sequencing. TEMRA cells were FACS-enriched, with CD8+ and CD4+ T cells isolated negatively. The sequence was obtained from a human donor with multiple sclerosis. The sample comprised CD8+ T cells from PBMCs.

The CDR3 nucleotides are TGTGCCAGCAGCTCTCCCAGAACTCAAGAGACCCAGTACTTC. Its protein is CASSSPRTQETQYF. The rearrangement uses TRBV11-3 and TRBJ2-5, with D unclear. With 4 bases removed from V and 2 bases from J, the gap between germline ends came to 11 bases. CDR1 and CDR2 from the germline V gene are SGHNT and YENEEA. CDR3 length: 14 amino acids.